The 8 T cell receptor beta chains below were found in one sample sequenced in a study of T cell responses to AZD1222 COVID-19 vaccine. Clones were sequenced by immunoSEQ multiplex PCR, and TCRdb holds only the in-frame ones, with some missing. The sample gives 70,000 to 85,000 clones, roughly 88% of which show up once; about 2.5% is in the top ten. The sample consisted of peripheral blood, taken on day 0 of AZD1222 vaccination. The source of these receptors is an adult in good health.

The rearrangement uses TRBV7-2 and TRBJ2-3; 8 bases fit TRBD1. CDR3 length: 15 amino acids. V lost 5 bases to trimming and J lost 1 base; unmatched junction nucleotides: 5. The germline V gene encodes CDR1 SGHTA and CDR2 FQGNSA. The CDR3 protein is CASSPGQGRTDTQYF. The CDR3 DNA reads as TGTGCCAGCAGCCCCGGACAGGGACGCACAGATACGCAGTATTTT.

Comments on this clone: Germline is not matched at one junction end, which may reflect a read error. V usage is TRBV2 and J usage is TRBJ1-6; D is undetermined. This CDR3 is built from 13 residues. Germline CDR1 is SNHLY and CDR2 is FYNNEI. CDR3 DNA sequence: TGTGCCAGTAGTGACGAGGAAAATTCACCCCTCCACTTT. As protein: CASSDEENSPLHF.

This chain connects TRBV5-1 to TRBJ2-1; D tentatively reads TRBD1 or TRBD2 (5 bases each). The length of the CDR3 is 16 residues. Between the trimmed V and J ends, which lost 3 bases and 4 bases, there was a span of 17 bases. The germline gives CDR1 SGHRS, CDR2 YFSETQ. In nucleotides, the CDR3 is TGCGCCAGCAGCTCAAATCCGGGGACGGCTTACAATGAGCAGTTCTTC. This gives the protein CASSSNPGTAYNEQFF.

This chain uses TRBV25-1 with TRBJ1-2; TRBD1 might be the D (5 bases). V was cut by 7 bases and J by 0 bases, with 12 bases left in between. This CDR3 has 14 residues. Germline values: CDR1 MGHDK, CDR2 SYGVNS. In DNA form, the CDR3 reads TGTGCCAGCAATCGGGACGGAGCTAACTATGGCTACACCTTC. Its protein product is CASNRDGANYGYTF.

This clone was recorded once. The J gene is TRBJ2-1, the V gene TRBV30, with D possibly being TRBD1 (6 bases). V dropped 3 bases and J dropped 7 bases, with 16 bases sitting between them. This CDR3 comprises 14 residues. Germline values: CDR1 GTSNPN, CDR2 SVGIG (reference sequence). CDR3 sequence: CAWSKGVGANEQFF. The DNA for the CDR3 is TGTGCCTGGAGCAAGGGGGTAGGGGCAAATGAGCAGTTCTTC.

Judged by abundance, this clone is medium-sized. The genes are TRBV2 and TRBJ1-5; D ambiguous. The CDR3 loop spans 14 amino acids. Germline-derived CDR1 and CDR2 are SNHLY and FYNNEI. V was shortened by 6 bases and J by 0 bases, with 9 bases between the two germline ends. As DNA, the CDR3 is TGTGCCAGCAGGGACGGAGTTAGCAATCAGCCCCAGCATTTT. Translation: CASRDGVSNQPQHF.

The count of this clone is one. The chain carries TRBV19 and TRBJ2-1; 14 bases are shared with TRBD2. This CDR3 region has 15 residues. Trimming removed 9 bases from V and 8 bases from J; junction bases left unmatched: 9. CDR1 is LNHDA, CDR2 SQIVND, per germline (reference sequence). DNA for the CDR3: TGTGCCAGCAAAATGACTAGCGGGGGGGTTTATGAGCAGTTCTTC. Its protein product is CASKMTSGGVYEQFF.

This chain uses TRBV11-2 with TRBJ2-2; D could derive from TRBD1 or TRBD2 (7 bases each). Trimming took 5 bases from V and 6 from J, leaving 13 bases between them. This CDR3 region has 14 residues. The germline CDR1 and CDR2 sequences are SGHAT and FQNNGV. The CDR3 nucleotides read TGTGCCAGCAGCCTGACAGGGAGGGCCGGGGAGCTGTTTTTT. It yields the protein CASSLTGRAGELFF.